This T cell receptor (beta chain) is from a study of graft-versus-host responses after intestinal transplantation. Study in general: Recipients obtained multivisceral, liver-intestinal, or isolated intestinal transplants. Among the recipients, all got anti-thymocyte globulin induction and then tacrolimus and steroids for about 3 years.

Broader study findings: Within allografts, high graft-versus-host to host-versus-graft clonal ratios were seen among patients with graft-donor T cell macrochimerism. Recipient marrow harbored GvH clones, some of which surfaced first in ileum or blood.

Tissue processing of the graft released intraepithelial and lamina propria lymphocytes from it. Produced via immunoSEQ multiplex PCR; TCRdb's table is partial and in-frame only. This sample has about 29,000 clones, with over 60% found just once. Comments on this clone: The antigen remains undetermined.

The CDR3 sequence is 15 residues long. Trimming cost V 4 bases and J 8 bases, with 20 bases left between them. Germline loops: CDR1 MGHRA, CDR2 YSYEKL. The TCR originated in a human patient who received an intestinal transplant, so some T cells may come from the graft donor. The genes are TRBV4-1 and TRBJ1-1; D not certain. Sequenced material: ileum tissue, taken 98 days after intestinal transplantation. CDR3 bases: TGCGCCAGCAGCCCGCACCTACAGTTTACTTCCGAAGCTTTCTTT. It codes for CASSPHLQFTSEAFF.